These T cell receptor beta chains were read from a single sample in a study of T cell responses to AZD1222 COVID-19 vaccine. Sequencing was performed with immunoSEQ multiplex PCR; in TCRdb, only in-frame clones are kept and a portion is missing. The sample has approximately 130,000 clones, 93% seen once. This sample comprised peripheral blood, obtained on day 0 of AZD1222 vaccination. The receptor source for this set is an adult in good health. Each CDR3 is given with its conserved first and last residue. The D gene is left open where the match is weak. The size entry is marked missing in some rows and otherwise reads once, few, many or a size class.

J gene | clone size | D gene | V gene | CDR3 protein | CDR3 DNA
TRBJ1-3 | - | TRBD1 | TRBV6-5 | CASRGTVGNTIYF | TGTGCCAGCAGAGGGACAGTCGGAAACACCATATATTTT
TRBJ1-6 | - | - | TRBV18 | CASSPYELNSPLHF | TGTGCCAGCTCACCATACGAGCTAAATTCACCCCTCCACTTT
TRBJ2-7 | - | TRBD2 | TRBV11-2 | CASSVDGLALTYEQYF | TGTGCCAGCAGCGTTGATGGACTAGCGCTGACCTACGAGCAGTACTTC
TRBJ2-5 | once | - | TRBV5-4 | CASGPGGGLGETQYF | TGTGCCAGCGGCCCTGGGGGGGGGCTGGGGGAGACCCAGTACTTC
TRBJ2-5 | - | TRBD1 | TRBV12-5 | CASANGRTGQETQYF | TGTGCTAGTGCCAATGGACGGACAGGGCAAGAGACCCAGTACTTC
TRBJ1-2 | - | - | TRBV7-2 | CASSFPRSNYGYTF | TGTGCCAGCAGCTTTCCCAGATCGAACTATGGCTACACCTTC
TRBJ2-7 | - | TRBD2 | TRBV11-2 | CASSSISGRDAYEQYF | TGTGCCAGCAGCTCGATTAGCGGGAGGGATGCCTACGAGCAGTACTTC
TRBJ2-2 | - | - | TRBV7-3 | CASSHRGSGYTGELFF | TGTGCCAGCAGCCACCGGGGAAGTGGGTACACCGGGGAGCTGTTTTTT
TRBJ1-2 | - | - | TRBV7-2 | CASSLGGEDYGYTF | TGTGCCAGCAGCCTAGGGGGAGAAGACTATGGCTACACCTTC
TRBJ1-4 | - | TRBD1 | TRBV18 | CASSPTGLSNEKLFF | TGTGCCAGCTCACCGACAGGGCTGTCTAATGAAAAACTGTTTTTT
TRBJ2-1 | - | - | TRBV5-4 | CASSPAAGASYNEQFF | TGTGCCAGCAGCCCAGCGGCTGGGGCGAGTTACAATGAGCAGTTCTTC
TRBJ2-2 | - | - | TRBV7-2 | CASSYLQGAGELFF | TGTGCCAGCAGCTATCTACAGGGCGCCGGGGAGCTGTTTTTT
TRBJ1-3 | - | - | TRBV3-1/TRBV3-2 | CASSQGDTGRRNTIYF | TGTGCCAGCAGCCAGGGGGATACCGGAAGGAGAAACACCATATATTTT
TRBJ1-5 | - | - | TRBV28 | CASSPDGGEYQHF | TGTGCCAGCAGCCCTGACGGGGGGGAATACCAGCATTTT
TRBJ1-1 | - | - | TRBV4-3 | CASSQDRVGSLNTEAFF | TGCGCCAGCAGCCAAGATAGGGTTGGGTCGCTAAACACTGAAGCTTTCTTT
TRBJ2-7 | few | - | TRBV7-2 | CASSLQTFEQYF | TGTGCCAGCAGCTTACAGACTTTCGAGCAGTACTTC
TRBJ2-2 | - | TRBD1 | TRBV27 | CASTPTGTVYTGELFF | TGTGCCAGCACACCCACCGGGACAGTTTACACCGGGGAGCTGTTTTTT
TRBJ1-2 | - | - | TRBV25-1 | CASTVAGGGYTF | TGTGCCAGCACGGTTGCCGGGGGTGGCTACACCTTC
TRBJ1-1 | - | - | TRBV9 | CASSAWEDTEAFF | TGTGCCAGCAGTGCCTGGGAAGACACTGAAGCTTTCTTT
TRBJ2-1 | - | - | TRBV19 | CASSPGVGRTRGDFEQFF | TGTGCCAGTAGCCCCGGGGTCGGTAGAACAAGGGGCGACTTTGAGCAGTTCTTC
TRBJ1-6 | - | - | TRBV24-1 | CATSGLVRAHSPLHF | TGTGCCACCAGTGGACTCGTTAGGGCTCATTCACCCCTCCACTTT
TRBJ2-1 | - | - | TRBV2 | CASRSQGGEQFF | TGTGCCAGCAGGTCCCAGGGAGGTGAGCAGTTCTTC
TRBJ2-5 | - | - | TRBV7-2 | CASSLAGGQETQYF | TGTGCCAGCAGCTTAGCGGGCGGCCAAGAGACCCAGTACTTC
TRBJ2-1 | - | - | TRBV7-8 | CASSLATWEVHNEQFF | TGTGCCAGCAGCTTAGCGACGTGGGAGGTTCACAATGAGCAGTTCTTC
TRBJ2-7 | - | TRBD2 | TRBV27 | CASSLISSGSYEQYF | TGTGCCAGCAGTTTAATCTCTAGCGGGAGTTACGAGCAGTACTTC
TRBJ2-7 | - | - | TRBV20-1 | CSARSEGEQYF | TGCAGTGCTAGATCTGAGGGAGAGCAGTACTTC
TRBJ1-2 | - | - | TRBV19 | CASTLGSPDFYGYTF | TGTGCCAGTACTCTTGGCAGCCCAGATTTCTATGGCTACACCTTC
TRBJ2-3 | - | - | TRBV5-1 | CASSHPGADTQYF | TGCGCCAGCAGCCATCCGGGGGCAGATACGCAGTATTTT
TRBJ2-4 | - | TRBD2 | TRBV29-1 | CSVGAGDIQYF | TGCAGCGTTGGAGCGGGGGACATTCAGTACTTC
TRBJ2-1 | - | - | TRBV15 | CATSSAYNEQFF | TGTGCCACCAGCAGCGCTTACAATGAGCAGTTCTTC
TRBJ2-1 | - | TRBD1 | TRBV3-1/TRBV3-2 | CASSRGQVYNEQFF | TGTGCCAGCAGCCGAGGACAGGTCTACAATGAGCAGTTCTTC
TRBJ2-1 | - | TRBD2 | TRBV7-3 | CASSLTGGRAVEQFF | TGTGCCAGCAGCTTAACAGGCGGGAGGGCCGTTGAGCAGTTCTTC
TRBJ1-3 | - | - | TRBV5-6 | CASSLEQGTNTIYF | TGTGCCAGCAGCTTGGAACAGGGTACGAACACCATATATTTT
TRBJ2-5 | - | TRBD1 | TRBV11-3 | CASRSDPHRGWQETQYF | TGTGCCAGCAGATCAGACCCTCACAGGGGTTGGCAAGAGACCCAGTACTTC
TRBJ1-1 | - | TRBD1 | TRBV10-3 | CAISQGQGGSEAFF | TGTGCCATCAGTCAGGGACAGGGAGGGTCTGAAGCTTTCTTT
TRBJ1-2 | - | TRBD1 | TRBV29-1 | CSVYTQGDGYTF | TGCAGCGTCTATACCCAGGGGGATGGCTACACCTTC
TRBJ1-6 | - | - | TRBV5-6 | CASSFQGPVLDSPLHF | TGTGCCAGCAGCTTCCAGGGCCCGGTCTTAGATTCACCCCTCCACTTT